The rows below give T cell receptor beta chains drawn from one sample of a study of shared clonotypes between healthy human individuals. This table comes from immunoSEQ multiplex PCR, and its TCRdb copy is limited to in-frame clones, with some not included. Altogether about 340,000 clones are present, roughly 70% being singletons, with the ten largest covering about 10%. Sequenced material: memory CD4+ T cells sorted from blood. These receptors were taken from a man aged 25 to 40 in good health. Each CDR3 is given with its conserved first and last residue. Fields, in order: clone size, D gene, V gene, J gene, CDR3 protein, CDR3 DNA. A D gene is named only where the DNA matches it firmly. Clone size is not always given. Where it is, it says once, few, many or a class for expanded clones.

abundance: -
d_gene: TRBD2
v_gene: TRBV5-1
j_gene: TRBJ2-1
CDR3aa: CASRPLPGGPYNEQFF
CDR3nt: TGCGCCAGCAGACCCCTCCCGGGAGGGCCTTACAATGAGCAGTTCTTC

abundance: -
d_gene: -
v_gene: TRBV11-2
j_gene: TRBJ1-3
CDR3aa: CASSSSVLSGNTIYF
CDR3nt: TGTGCCAGCAGCTCGTCTGTCCTCTCTGGAAACACCATATATTTT

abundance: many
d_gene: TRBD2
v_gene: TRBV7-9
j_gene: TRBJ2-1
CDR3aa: CASSLGLRTSGITEQFF
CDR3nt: TGTGCCAGCAGCTTAGGACTTAGGACTAGCGGGATTACTGAGCAGTTCTTC

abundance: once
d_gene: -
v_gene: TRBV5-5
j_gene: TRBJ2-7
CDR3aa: CASSLSLQTSSYEQYF
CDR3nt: TGTGCCAGCAGCTTGTCCCTACAGACGAGCTCCTACGAGCAGTACTTC

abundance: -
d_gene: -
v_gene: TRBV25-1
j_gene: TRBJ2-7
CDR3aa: CASSGMISYEQYF
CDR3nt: TGTGCCAGCAGTGGGATGATATCCTACGAGCAGTACTTC

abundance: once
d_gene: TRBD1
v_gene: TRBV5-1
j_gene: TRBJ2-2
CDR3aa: CASTAGQGVGELFF
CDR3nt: TGCGCCAGCACAGCGGGACAGGGAGTCGGGGAGCTGTTTTTT

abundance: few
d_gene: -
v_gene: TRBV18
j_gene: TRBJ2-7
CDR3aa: CASSPRLGELNEQYF
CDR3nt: TGTGCCAGCTCACCTAGGCTGGGGGAGTTAAACGAGCAGTACTTC

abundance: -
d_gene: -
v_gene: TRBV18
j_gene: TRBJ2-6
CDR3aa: CASSPMTSGANVLTF
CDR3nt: TGTGCCAGCTCACCAATGACGTCTGGGGCCAACGTCCTGACTTTC

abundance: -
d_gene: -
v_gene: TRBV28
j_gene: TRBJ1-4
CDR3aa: CASSAPPRRGDEKLFF
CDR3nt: TGTGCCAGCAGTGCCCCCCCCCGACGAGGGGATGAAAAACTGTTTTTT

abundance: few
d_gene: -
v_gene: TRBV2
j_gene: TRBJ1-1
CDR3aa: CASSELWGGTEAFF
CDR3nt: TGTGCCAGCAGTGAACTATGGGGCGGCACTGAAGCTTTCTTT

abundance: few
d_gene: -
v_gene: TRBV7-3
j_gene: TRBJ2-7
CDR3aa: CASSSRNEQYF
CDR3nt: TGTGCCAGCAGCTCCAGGAACGAGCAGTACTTC

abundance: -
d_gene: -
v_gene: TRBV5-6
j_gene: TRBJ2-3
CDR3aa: CASSLRERDTQYF
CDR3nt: TGTGCCAGCAGCTTGAGGGAACGGGATACGCAGTATTTT

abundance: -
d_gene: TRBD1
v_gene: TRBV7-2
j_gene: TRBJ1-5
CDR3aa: CASSSRQGMVQPQHF
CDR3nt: TGTGCCAGCAGCTCCCGACAGGGTATGGTTCAGCCCCAGCATTTT

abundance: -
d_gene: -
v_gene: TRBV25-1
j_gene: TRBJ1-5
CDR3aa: CASSETNGGQPQHF
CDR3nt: TGTGCCAGCAGTGAAACCAACGGGGGCCAGCCCCAGCATTTT

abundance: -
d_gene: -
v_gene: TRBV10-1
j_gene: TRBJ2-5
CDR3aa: CASSPGGETQYF
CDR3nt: TGCGCCAGCAGCCCAGGGGGGGAGACCCAGTACTTC

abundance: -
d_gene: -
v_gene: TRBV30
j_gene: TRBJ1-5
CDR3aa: CAWTQSRNQPQHF
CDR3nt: TGTGCCTGGACCCAAAGTCGGAATCAGCCCCAGCATTTT

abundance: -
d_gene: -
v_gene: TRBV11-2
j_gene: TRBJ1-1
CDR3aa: CASSLGHGRDEAFF
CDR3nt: TGTGCCAGCAGCTTAGGTCATGGAAGAGATGAAGCTTTCTTT

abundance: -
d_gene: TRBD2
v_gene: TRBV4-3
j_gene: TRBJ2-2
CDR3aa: CASSQVLRAGGPTGELFF
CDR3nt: TGCGCCAGCAGCCAAGTTTTGAGAGCGGGAGGTCCCACCGGGGAGCTGTTTTTT

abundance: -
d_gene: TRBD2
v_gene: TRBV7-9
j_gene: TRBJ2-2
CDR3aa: CASSSRTWTSGELFF
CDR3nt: TGTGCCAGCAGCTCTCGAACCTGGACTAGCGGGGAGCTGTTTTTT

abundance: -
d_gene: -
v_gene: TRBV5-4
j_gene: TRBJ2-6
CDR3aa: CASSFPIAGGANVLTF
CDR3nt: TGTGCCAGCAGCTTCCCCATAGCAGGGGGGGCCAACGTCCTGACTTTC